Shown below are 14 T cell receptor beta chains from a single sample sequenced in a study of shared clonotypes between healthy human individuals. Sequencing was performed with immunoSEQ multiplex PCR; in TCRdb, only in-frame clones are kept and a portion is missing. The table shows roughly 2 million clones, with roughly 96% occurring only once. What was sequenced was naive CD4+ T cells sorted from blood. The subset is: CD45RA+ positively selected. These receptors were collected from a young man in good health.

The rearrangement joins TRBV27 to TRBJ1-1; D not certain. This CDR3 has 15 residues. Germline assignment: CDR1 MNHEY and CDR2 SMNVEV (reference sequence). The V and J ends lost 6 bases and 0 bases respectively, with 14 bases between them. CDR3 in DNA: TGTGCCAGCAGCCCAGCAGTCACCCTGAACACTGAAGCTTTCTTT. The encoded protein is CASSPAVTLNTEAFF.

This clone was seen a single time. This chain joins TRBV28 and TRBJ2-7, with D possibly matching TRBD1 (6 bases). Looked up from germline, CDR1 is MDHEN and CDR2 is SYDVKM. Trimming left V 10 bases short and J 3 bases short, with 13 bases between. CDR3 length equals 12 residues. The CDR3 DNA reads TGTGCCACGCGGACAGAGCTCTACGAGCAGTACTTC. Protein product: CATRTELYEQYF.

This sequence joins TRBV10-1 and TRBJ2-3; D is unclear. The CDR3 loop spans 13 amino acids. CDR1 is WNHNN and CDR2 is SYGVQD in the germline V gene (reference sequence). The V gene lost 3 bases and the J gene lost 4 bases, with 8 bases spanning the gap. CDR3 DNA: TGCGCCAGCAGTGAAGGTAGCCCAGATACGCAGTATTTT. It encodes CASSEGSPDTQYF.

The CDR3 loop reads CAVTQGSVFSYTF. CDR3 bases: TGTGCTGTAACGCAGGGTTCAGTTTTTAGCTACACCTTC. The V and J genes are TRBV6-1 and TRBJ1-2, with a tentative D call TRBD1 (5 bases). Germline V gene data show CDR1 as MNHNS and CDR2 as SASEGT. This CDR3 has 13 amino acids.

The V call is TRBV5-1, the J call TRBJ2-7; 7 bases align to TRBD1. The V segment lost 0 bases and the J segment 0 bases; nucleotides outside the gene matches: 6. The CDR3 totals 16 residues. From germline, CDR1 is SGHRS and CDR2 YFSETQ. The CDR3: CASSLGRQGNSYEQYF. The CDR3 DNA follows: TGCGCCAGCAGCTTGGGCCGACAGGGTAACTCCTACGAGCAGTACTTC.

The V and J genes are TRBV2 and TRBJ2-7, with 14 bases identical to TRBD2. The CDR3 has 15 amino acids. V lost 8 bases to trimming and J lost 5 bases; unmatched junction nucleotides: 8. Germline V CDR1 and CDR2: SNHLY, FYNNEI. CDR3 nucleotides: TGTGCCAGCGCTAGGACTAGCGGGAGGCGGAACGAGCAGTACTTC. This translates into CASARTSGRRNEQYF.

The chain has TRBV10-2 and TRBJ2-5; D perhaps matches TRBD1 (5 bases). The CDR3 has 13 residues. The V and J ends lost 1 base and 10 bases respectively, with 13 bases between them. Germline V gives CDR1 WSHSY, CDR2 SAAADI. DNA for the CDR3: TGCGCCAGCAGTGAGTACGGCCAAGGGGTCCAGTACTTC. It specifies CASSEYGQGVQYF.

The V and J genes are TRBV19 and TRBJ1-2; perhaps TRBD1 as D (5 bases). This CDR3 spans 14 amino acids. The germline CDR1 and CDR2 sequences are LNHDA and SQIVND (reference sequence). V was clipped by 6 bases and J by 3 bases, with 14 bases between them. CDR3 in amino acids: CASRSLGEDYGYTF. For the CDR3, the DNA is TGTGCCAGTAGGTCGTTGGGGGAAGACTATGGCTACACCTTC.

The chain couples TRBV2 to TRBJ2-1; TRBD2 matches at 7 bases. J gave up 0 bases and V 8 bases, and 10 bases lay outside the gene matches. The CDR3 sequence is 16 residues long. From germline, CDR1 is SNHLY and CDR2 FYNNEI. The CDR3 is CASELAEMSSYNEQFF. The CDR3 DNA reads as TGTGCCAGCGAGCTAGCGGAGATGAGCTCCTACAATGAGCAGTTCTTC.

The chain has TRBV6-1 and TRBJ2-2; D is perhaps TRBD1 or TRBD2 (5 bases each). CDR1 MNHNS and CDR2 SASEGT come from the germline V gene. V was clipped by 1 base and J by 5 bases, with 11 bases between them. This CDR3 contains 15 residues. In DNA, the CDR3 is TGTGCCAGCAGTGAAGGTCACAGGACTACCGGGGAGCTGTTTTTT. The encoded protein is CASSEGHRTTGELFF.

The genes are TRBV30 and TRBJ2-3; the match to TRBD1 covers 10 bases. V was pared by 3 bases and J by 14 bases, with 11 bases of the junction left unmatched. The CDR3 extends over 13 amino acids. CDR1 is GTSNPN and CDR2 is SVGIG in the germline V gene (reference sequence). The CDR3 region is CAWSDRPGQGPYF. In DNA, the CDR3 is TGTGCCTGGAGCGACCGACCGGGACAGGGGCCGTATTTT.

The chain joins TRBV5-5 to TRBJ1-2; D gene unclear. Trimming shortened V by 0 bases and J by 1 base, and 10 bases separated the two germline ends. Germline CDR1 reads SGHKS; CDR2 reads YYEKEE (reference sequence). The CDR3 is 15 amino acids. CDR3 DNA: TGTGCCAGCAGCTTGGGTGGGCCCAGTAACTATGGCTACACCTTC. This encodes CASSLGGPSNYGYTF.

This sequence joins TRBV5-1 and TRBJ2-2, with D unresolved. Deletions cut 4 bases from V and 5 bases from J, with 9 bases between. The CDR3 loop spans 13 amino acids. The germline V gene has CDR1 SGHRS and CDR2 YFSETQ. CDR3 amino acids: CASSLQRTGELFF. CDR3 bases: TGCGCCAGCAGCCTACAGAGGACCGGGGAGCTGTTTTTT.

The rearrangement links TRBV10-3 to TRBJ2-5; D may match TRBD1 or TRBD2 (5 bases each). CDR3 length equals 14 residues. Trimming took off 5 bases at V and 1 base at J, with 11 bases between the two ends. Germline lookup yields CDR1 ENHRY and CDR2 SYGVKD. CDR3 residues: CAISRGTSQETQYF. CDR3 DNA: TGTGCCATCAGTAGAGGGACGTCCCAAGAGACCCAGTACTTC.